Listed below are T cell receptor beta chains from one sample, sequenced in a study of control samples from healthy donors and cancer patients. The data were produced by immunoSEQ multiplex PCR, yet TCRdb's version contains in-frame clones alone and is incomplete. This repertoire shows over 100,000 clones, roughly 89% found once; its top ten account for under 20%. The sequenced material came from blood. The receptors derive from a woman aged 45-59 years in good health. Each CDR3 is given without its conserved first and last residue. The listing skips clone size in some rows; elsewhere it reads once, few, many or a size class.

cdr3_length | clone_size | v_call | cdr3_aa
12 | - | TRBV4-1 | ASSQVGVPDTQY
10 | - | TRBV19 | ASSDRKETQY
12 | - | TRBV6-2/TRBV6-3 | ASSFIQGFQPQH
14 | once | TRBV7-8 | ASSLIAPTGLQAQY
13 | once | TRBV9 | ASSVGGQGFSPLH
17 | - | TRBV5-5 | ASSPEPLAGVSGANVLT
13 | - | TRBV7-9 | ASSFQGGRNTEAF
15 | once | TRBV6-4 | ASSDPGQISSYNEQF
12 | - | TRBV18 | ASSQGGGGSEQY
17 | - | TRBV5-6 | ASSRKMDVQTYSNQPQH
12 | - | TRBV6-5 | ASSYVGRVDGYT
12 | - | TRBV24-1 | ATSDLGATGELF
9 | - | TRBV12-3/TRBV12-4 | ASSPGAEQY
13 | - | TRBV9 | ASGTGLSSYNEQF
15 | - | TRBV11-2 | ASSLILASISGNTIY
12 | few | TRBV30 | AWKSSPDTGELF
13 | - | TRBV29-1 | SVVSGGEVTDTQY
13 | - | TRBV30 | ALRGGKTRTDTQY
13 | - | TRBV7-2 | ASSLSLGVEGTQY
13 | - | TRBV5-6 | ASSLVVTTGDEQY
12 | - | TRBV6-2/TRBV6-3 | ASSTGTGSYGYT
12 | - | TRBV2 | ASSGGLAQETQY
10 | - | TRBV30 | AWSGTKDTQY
15 | - | TRBV21-1 | ASSAGLAGESTDTQY
15 | - | TRBV9 | ASSSYAGSGDGGEQF
12 | - | TRBV6-5 | ASKAGGTGNEQF
13 | - | TRBV6-1 | ASSEDGSSYNEQF
11 | - | TRBV19 | ASSIRGLYGYT
11 | - | TRBV5-4 | ASSSGRFDEQF
12 | - | TRBV7-3 | ASLADRNTGELF
10 | few | TRBV2 | ASLGTDYEQY
14 | - | TRBV9 | ASSQTTDASSYEQY
15 | - | TRBV9 | ASSGGSGLVPTDTQY
12 | - | TRBV4-1 | ASSQDASYNEQF
14 | - | TRBV9 | ASSVDGDLSTDTQY
12 | - | TRBV5-1 | ASSYPTGTETQY
13 | - | TRBV7-3 | ASSPIAGAYNEQF
13 | - | TRBV7-9 | ASSANGGRNNEQF
12 | - | TRBV19 | ASAKDQAVYGYT
11 | - | TRBV24-1 | ATSVWGVGELF
11 | - | TRBV14 | ASSLGTDPEAF
12 | - | TRBV6-5 | ASTPYSSDNEAF
14 | once | TRBV6-6 | ASSSSGTGVGQPQH
13 | - | TRBV19 | ASNRIGGTGNTIY
14 | - | TRBV14 | ASSPGLASYQETQY
11 | - | TRBV6-5 | ASTRPGTTTLR
13 | - | TRBV9 | ASSVEAGLSYEQY
12 | - | TRBV10-3 | AIKTSGSTDTQY
12 | - | TRBV6-1 | ASSERGQGDTIY
13 | - | TRBV3-1/TRBV3-2 | ASSQVSNINTEAF
13 | few | TRBV15 | ATSRQALVQETQY
11 | - | TRBV5-4 | ASSQDSFYGYT
10 | - | TRBV9 | ASSAETGELF
14 | - | TRBV5-1 | ASSSGRKTSYNEQF
14 | - | TRBV10-3 | AISELAGTGQETQY
9 | - | TRBV7-9 | ASTSYNEQF